Sequencing of this T cell receptor beta chain was carried out in a study of vaccination and CD4 T cells after COVID-19 (dated by TCRdb to 2022 to 2024). Regarding the complete study: Convalescent patients had a positive SARS-CoV-2 result on nasal swab PCR, and of these patients, several had mild disease and one had severe disease. Post-vaccine blood samples were taken a median of about 70 days after the second vaccine dose, with a range of roughly 14 to 241 days. The cultures were stimulated with overlapping spike peptide pools from SARS-CoV-2 and from the common cold coronaviruses HCoV-NL63, HCoV-OC43 and HCoV-229E. Post-COVID blood samples were collected from convalescent patients a median of approximately 93 days after diagnosis, with a range of about 30 to 180 days. The convalescent cohort included six males and four females, with two Hispanic individuals, seven Caucasians, two Asians and one multiracial person. Control cultures used a CEFX viral epitope pool as positive control, an HIV-1 Nef peptide pool as negative control, or no peptide. In around ten COVID-19 convalescent patients and several infection-naive healthy vaccine recipients, the spike-specific CD4+ TCR repertoire before mRNA vaccination was compared with the repertoire after mRNA vaccination. Participants received two doses of either the Pfizer-BioNTech BNT162b2 vaccine (n=8) or the Moderna mRNA-1273 vaccine (n=2). General findings and caveats noted by the study authors: Although the median number of SARS-CoV-2-reactive clonotypes went up from approximately 20 after infection to 35 to 40 after vaccination, the increase was not significant. In convalescent patients, nearly all vaccine-specific clones (304 of 307) were found to be mono-reactive for SARS-CoV-2 spike rather than cross-reactive with common cold coronaviruses. The number of convalescent patients in the study was relatively small, and the study did not examine early timepoints following natural infection. In convalescent patients, a median around 86% of post-vaccine SARS-CoV-2-reactive clones were detected only after vaccination, suggesting vaccine-specific priming.

This clonotype turned up a few times. The target of this receptor is not known. No quality values exist for individual bases; no much larger clone is one base distant. The receptor library was made with PCR. DNA from cultured CD4+ T cells underwent TCR sequencing with the Oncomine TCR Beta short-read assay at the Johns Hopkins FTIC core. The QIAamp micro DNA kit was used to extract genomic DNA from the cultured CD4+ T cells. Oncomine TCR Beta libraries from cultured CD4+ T cells were pooled with unique dual indexes and sequenced on an Illumina iSeq 100. From the authors' description of their analysis: Non-productive sequences were removed, and CDR3s that did not start with C, did not end with F or W, or were shorter than 7 amino acids were discarded. Antigen-specific clonotypes were identified with the MANAFEST web application by comparing peptide-stimulated wells with reference and other culture wells. An FDR below 0.05, an odds ratio above 5, and a productive frequency above 0.1% in at least two of three replicate wells were required for clones to be considered positive. Cross-reactive clonotypes were defined as significantly expanded in both SARS-CoV-2 spike wells and at least one common cold coronavirus spike condition. Using R version 3.6.1, CDR3 homology was evaluated through Levenshtein distances (stringdist) along with unrooted phylogenetic trees (ape). In-frame beta chains were kept once TCRdb had trimmed the public reads at Q25 with fastp and called clones with MiXCR. A single entry per CDR3 protein holds the most common genes and DNA from its merged rows. The V and J calls reflect TCRdb's pipeline rather than the authors' work. The sample table lists about 13,000 distinct CDR3 sequences, roughly two fifths of them with a count of one. The biggest ten clones account for roughly 10% of the sample.

Read against the paper, the sample's treatment or condition label means: approximately 11-day PBMC culture with coronavirus spike peptide pools or control peptides (ViraFEST assay). The study used the ViraFEST assay, which expanded antigen-specific T cells with peptide pools and then identified expanded clonotypes by TCR sequencing. Positive SARS-CoV-2 PCR tests in the convalescent patients dated from March to December 2020, before Alpha, Beta and Delta variants emerged in the United States. Each well held around 2 million PBMCs cultured in IMDM containing approximately 5% human AB serum and roughly 9.7 IU/ml IL-2, with roughly 9.2 ug/ml peptide pools added. On days 3 and 7, half of the culture medium was replaced with fresh IL-2-containing medium. After 10 days of culture, CD4+ T cells were isolated by negative selection with the EasySep CD4+ T cell isolation kit. Ficoll-Paque Plus gradient centrifugation was used to isolate PBMCs from whole blood, and the isolated PBMCs were then either used fresh or cryopreserved at -140C. Each culture condition was generally run in triplicate wells.

The source is a human donor who had recovered from COVID-19. The material sequenced was CD4+ T cells from blood, cultured in vitro, taken after SARS-CoV-2 vaccination.

The sequence in DNA is TGTGCCAGTACATCCTTTGGACAGGGATACTATGGCTACACCTTC. Its protein reads: CASTSFGQGYYGYTF. The sequence links TRBV19 to TRBJ1-2; TRBD1 matches 8 bases in the middle. Ends trimmed: V by 7 bases, J by 3 bases; bases unmatched to a gene: 10. The CDR3 goes from the cysteine to the phenylalanine over 15 residues. The sequence is cut down to CDR3 DNA, 45 bases in frame from base 1. Per the germline V gene (reference sequence), LNHDA is the CDR1 and SQIVND is the CDR2.